This entry lists 10 T cell receptor beta chains sequenced from one sample in a study of sequential checkpoint blockade in melanoma. Treatment denoted: randomized to nivolumab then ipilimumab (arm A) or the reverse (arm B). Measured with immunoSEQ multiplex PCR; TCRdb has only the in-frame clones, and not every one. Counted here are fewer than 15,000 clones, roughly 82% occurring once; the ten biggest clones make up 27%. The input for sequencing was CD8+ T cells sorted from blood (inferred from file names), taken from a patient given nivolumab and ipilimumab in sequence. These receptors came from a human donor with melanoma.

There are a few counts of this clone. The chain recombines TRBV28 with TRBJ2-1; 7 nucleotides line up with TRBD2. Per the germline V gene, CDR1 is MDHEN and CDR2 is SYDVKM. CDR3 length: 16 residues. After removal of 6 bases from V and 0 bases from J, the junction contained 8 bases not matched to a gene. CDR3 nucleotides: TGTGCCAGCAGCATGGGAGGGACGAGCTCCTACAATGAGCAGTTCTTC. This encodes CASSMGGTSSYNEQFF.

This clone occurred once. V is TRBV27 and J is TRBJ2-7; D perhaps matches TRBD1 (5 bases). The germline V gene encodes CDR1 MNHEY and CDR2 SMNVEV (reference sequence). The V gene lost 3 bases and the J gene lost 6 bases, with 12 bases spanning the gap. The CDR3 consists of 13 residues. CDR3 region: CASSLGPRIEQYF. Here the CDR3 DNA reads TGTGCCAGCAGTTTGGGGCCCCGGATCGAGCAGTACTTC.

As DNA, the CDR3 is TGTGCCAACCCTAGCGGGGGGTTGAGGGATACGCAGTATTTT. This encodes CANPSGGLRDTQYF. The gene calls are TRBV2 and TRBJ2-3; 11 nucleotides match TRBD2. Germline CDR1 and CDR2: SNHLY and FYNNEI. CDR3 length: 14 residues. The V and J ends lost 10 bases and 6 bases, in that order; junction bases with no gene match: 9.

The chain employs TRBV9 and TRBJ2-7, with 9 bases that match TRBD1. The CDR3 length is 16 residues. Trimming took 4 bases from V and 2 from J; bases not matched to a gene: 10. The germline V gene encodes CDR1 SGDLS and CDR2 YYNGEE. The CDR3: CASSPFPGTGTYEQYF. CDR3 bases: TGTGCCAGCAGCCCATTCCCCGGGACAGGGACCTACGAGCAGTACTTC. Complete variable domain (other parts from reference TRBV9 and TRBJ2-7): DSGVTQTPKHLITATGQRVTLRCSPRSGDLSVYWYQQSLDQGLQFLIQYYNGEERAKGNILERFSAQQFPDLHSELNLSSLELGDSALYFCASSPFPGTGTYEQYFGPGTRLTVT.

The chain joins TRBV7-9 to TRBJ2-7, with TRBD1 matching over 7 bases. The germline gives CDR1 SEHNR, CDR2 FQNEAQ (reference sequence). This CDR3 comprises 15 residues. The V gene end was trimmed by 4 bases and the J gene end by 1 base; junction bases not matched to a gene: 7. The CDR3 protein is CASSSRQGASYEQYF. The CDR3 DNA follows: TGTGCCAGCAGCTCAAGACAGGGTGCGTCCTACGAGCAGTACTTC.

This clone was seen just once. The rearrangement uses TRBV9 and TRBJ2-3, with 13 bases lining up with TRBD2. Germline V gene sequence: CDR1 SGDLS, CDR2 YYNGEE. The V and J ends lost 0 bases and 7 bases, in that order; junction bases with no gene match: 8. There are 17 residues in the CDR3. The chain's CDR3 is CASSVGGGLAGKHTQYF. The CDR3 bases are TGTGCCAGCAGCGTAGGGGGGGGACTAGCGGGAAAACATACGCAGTATTTT.

The V and J genes are TRBV7-3 and TRBJ2-1; the match to TRBD2 covers 13 bases. V trimming: 4 bases; J trimming: 0 bases; junction bases outside the gene matches: 6. The V gene's germline CDR1 is SGHTA and CDR2 FQGTGA. CDR3 length: 18 residues. CDR3 loop: CASSSRRTSGSSYNEQFF. The DNA of the CDR3 is TGTGCCAGCAGCTCTCGCCGGACTAGCGGGAGCTCCTACAATGAGCAGTTCTTC.

The chain uses TRBV11-2 and TRBJ2-2; tentatively, D is TRBD1 (6 bases). V lost 6 bases, J lost 5 bases, and 10 bases lay in between. The CDR3 sequence is 13 residues long. Germline V gene sequence: CDR1 SGHAT, CDR2 FQNNGV. The CDR3 spells CASRDQGTGELFF. The CDR3, as DNA: TGTGCCAGCAGGGATCAGGGGACCGGGGAGCTGTTTTTT.

The V and J genes are TRBV7-6 and TRBJ1-4, with 9 bases identical to TRBD1. The V gene end was trimmed by 4 bases and the J gene end by 8 bases; junction bases not matched to a gene: 8. This CDR3 contains 15 residues. Germline V lookup: CDR1 SGHVS, CDR2 FNYEAQ. Here the CDR3 reads CASSSRGTGREKLFF. The DNA of the CDR3 is TGTGCCAGCAGCTCCCGCGGGACAGGGAGGGAAAAACTGTTTTTT.

J is TRBJ2-7 and V is TRBV5-1; D perhaps matches TRBD1 (7 bases). V shed 5 bases and J shed 4 bases, with 10 bases lying between them. Germline V lookup: CDR1 SGHRS, CDR2 YFSETQ. The CDR3 loop spans 12 amino acids. The chain's CDR3 is CASRRDSYEQYF. CDR3 in DNA: TGCGCCAGCAGGCGGGACAGTTACGAGCAGTACTTC. The full variable domain, with the rest looked up from reference TRBV5-1 and TRBJ2-7, is KAGVTQTPRYLIKTRGQQVTLSCSPISGHRSVSWYQQTPGQGLQFLFEYFSETQRNKGNFPGRFSGRQFSNSRSEMNVSTLELGDSALYLCASRRDSYEQYFGPGTRLTVT.